This is a list of T cell receptor beta chains from one sample in a study of T cells in Graves' hyperthyroidism and ophthalmopathy. TCRdb redid the calling of the multiplex PCR reads with MiXCR, one entry per CDR3 protein. This table holds approximately 24,000 distinct CDR3 sequences, around 54% found once. Input material: blood. These receptors were obtained from a woman in her thirties or forties with Graves' hyperthyroidism that later progressed to Graves' ophthalmopathy. Each CDR3 is given with its conserved first and last residue. Fields, in order: CDR3 protein, CDR3 DNA, clone size, J gene, D gene, V gene. A D gene is named only where the DNA matches it firmly. Expanded clones are given a class, and other clones once, few, many or no size at all.

CDR3: CSASTLAGGADTQYF
DNA: TGCAGTGCTAGTACCCTAGCGGGAGGGGCAGATACGCAGTATTTT
size: .
J: TRBJ2-3
D: TRBD2
V: TRBV20-1

CDR3: CASSYRYTGELFF
DNA: TGTGCCAGCAGTTACCGTTACACCGGGGAGCTGTTTTTT
size: .
J: TRBJ2-2
D: .
V: TRBV6-5

CDR3: CSASPLAGTQETGELFF
DNA: TGCAGTGCTAGTCCACTAGCGGGAACACAAGAGACCGGGGAGCTGTTTTTT
size: .
J: TRBJ2-2
D: TRBD2
V: TRBV20-1

CDR3: CSARPQGTNTGELFF
DNA: TGCAGTGCTCGCCCACAGGGAACGAACACCGGGGAGCTGTTTTTT
size: .
J: TRBJ2-2
D: .
V: TRBV20-1

CDR3: CASRAHRGGSYDYTF
DNA: TGTGCCAGCAGGGCGCACAGGGGTGGGAGCTATGACTACACCTTC
size: .
J: TRBJ1-2
D: TRBD1
V: TRBV2

CDR3: CASSGLQGNTEAFF
DNA: TGTGCCAGCAGTGGATTACAGGGGAACACTGAAGCTTTCTTT
size: .
J: TRBJ1-1
D: .
V: TRBV6-6

CDR3: CSAGPRPDYGYTF
DNA: TGCAGTGCTGGGCCTCGGCCAGATTATGGCTACACCTTC
size: medium-sized
J: TRBJ1-2
D: .
V: TRBV20-1

CDR3: CAISELGVAYGYTF
DNA: TGTGCCATCAGTGAGTTGGGCGTAGCCTATGGCTACACCTTC
size: .
J: TRBJ1-2
D: .
V: TRBV10-3

CDR3: CASSQDSPYNEQFF
DNA: TGCGCCAGCAGCCAGGACTCGCCCTACAATGAGCAGTTCTTC
size: .
J: TRBJ2-1
D: .
V: TRBV5-1

CDR3: CSTPGQGGSYERYF
DNA: TGCAGTACGCCGGGACAGGGAGGCTCCTACGAGCGGTACTTC
size: few
J: TRBJ2-7
D: TRBD1
V: TRBV20-1

CDR3: CASSFFLAGANEQYF
DNA: TGTGCCAGCAGTTTTTTTCTAGCGGGAGCCAACGAGCAGTACTTC
size: .
J: TRBJ2-7
D: TRBD2
V: TRBV12-3/TRBV12-4

CDR3: CASRELRGSTEAFF
DNA: TGCGCCAGCCGTGAACTAAGGGGTAGCACTGAAGCTTTCTTT
size: .
J: TRBJ1-1
D: .
V: TRBV5-1

CDR3: CASSLRPVGTSVEQFF
DNA: TGTGCCAGCAGCTTAAGGCCGGTGGGGACTAGCGTTGAGCAGTTCTTC
size: .
J: TRBJ2-1
D: TRBD2
V: TRBV7-9

CDR3: CASSPNSGTQETQYF
DNA: TGTGCCAGCAGCCCCAACTCCGGGACACAAGAGACCCAGTACTTC
size: .
J: TRBJ2-5
D: .
V: TRBV7-6

CDR3: CASRRLGDRSYEQYF
DNA: TGTGCCAGCAGGCGATTGGGGGACAGATCCTACGAGCAGTACTTC
size: many
J: TRBJ2-7
D: TRBD1
V: TRBV11-2

CDR3: CASSRRVRDNQSQHF
DNA: TGTGCCAGCAGTCGACGGGTCAGAGACAACCAGTCCCAGCATTTT
size: .
J: TRBJ1-5
D: .
V: TRBV6-5

CDR3: CASNRQGRDQPQHF
DNA: TGTGCCAGCAACCGACAGGGAAGAGATCAGCCCCAGCATTTT
size: .
J: TRBJ1-5
D: TRBD1
V: TRBV2

CDR3: CSVGSAHYYDRYDEKLFF
DNA: TGCAGCGTTGGGAGCGCCCACTATTATGACCGTTACGATGAAAAACTGTTTTTT
size: .
J: TRBJ1-4
D: .
V: TRBV29-1

CDR3: CSARVPGVETQYF
DNA: TGCAGTGCTAGAGTCCCAGGGGTGGAGACCCAGTACTTC
size: .
J: TRBJ2-5
D: .
V: TRBV20-1

CDR3: CSVELGYGYTF
DNA: TGCAGCGTTGAACTGGGCTATGGCTACACCTTC
size: .
J: TRBJ1-2
D: .
V: TRBV29-1

CDR3: CSARADKQGAAREQYF
DNA: TGCAGTGCTAGAGCTGACAAACAGGGGGCAGCGAGGGAGCAGTACTTC
size: many
J: TRBJ2-7
D: TRBD1
V: TRBV20-1

CDR3: CASSPSAGSFSAEAFF
DNA: TGCGCCAGCAGCCCCTCGGCAGGGTCCTTCTCGGCTGAAGCCTTCTTT
size: .
J: TRBJ1-1
D: .
V: TRBV5-1

CDR3: CASSPAREIQQYF
DNA: TGTGCCAGCAGCCCCGCAAGGGAGATCCAGCAGTACTTC
size: .
J: TRBJ2-7
D: .
V: TRBV7-8